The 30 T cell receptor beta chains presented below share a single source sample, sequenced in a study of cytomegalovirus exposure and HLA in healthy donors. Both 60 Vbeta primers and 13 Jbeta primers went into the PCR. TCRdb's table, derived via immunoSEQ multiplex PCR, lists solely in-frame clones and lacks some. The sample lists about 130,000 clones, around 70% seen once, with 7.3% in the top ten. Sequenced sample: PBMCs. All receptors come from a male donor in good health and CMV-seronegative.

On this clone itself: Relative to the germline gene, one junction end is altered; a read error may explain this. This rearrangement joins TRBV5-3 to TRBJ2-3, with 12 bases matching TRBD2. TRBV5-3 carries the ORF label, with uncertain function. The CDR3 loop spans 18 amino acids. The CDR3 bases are TGTGTCAGATTCGGACTAGCGGGGCACAGAGGATTAGGGGATACGCAGTATTTT. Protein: CVRFGLAGHRGLGDTQYF.

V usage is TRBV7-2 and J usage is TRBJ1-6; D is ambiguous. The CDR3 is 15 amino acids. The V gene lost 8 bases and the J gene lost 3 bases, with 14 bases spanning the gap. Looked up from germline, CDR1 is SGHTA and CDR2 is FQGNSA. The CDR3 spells CASFTPTLYNSPLHF. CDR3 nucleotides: TGTGCCAGCTTCACTCCAACCCTCTATAATTCACCCCTCCACTTT.

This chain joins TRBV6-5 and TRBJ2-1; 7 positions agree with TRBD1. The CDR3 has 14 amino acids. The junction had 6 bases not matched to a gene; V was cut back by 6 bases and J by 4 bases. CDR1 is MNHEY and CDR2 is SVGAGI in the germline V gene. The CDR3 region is CASSRDSLYNEQFF. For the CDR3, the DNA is TGTGCCAGCAGCCGGGACAGTCTTTACAATGAGCAGTTCTTC.

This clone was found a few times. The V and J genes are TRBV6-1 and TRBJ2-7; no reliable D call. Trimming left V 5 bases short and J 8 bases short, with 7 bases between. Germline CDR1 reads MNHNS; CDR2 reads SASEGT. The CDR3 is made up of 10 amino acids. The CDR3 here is CASSLSQQYF. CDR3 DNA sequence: TGTGCCAGCAGTCTCTCCCAGCAGTACTTC.

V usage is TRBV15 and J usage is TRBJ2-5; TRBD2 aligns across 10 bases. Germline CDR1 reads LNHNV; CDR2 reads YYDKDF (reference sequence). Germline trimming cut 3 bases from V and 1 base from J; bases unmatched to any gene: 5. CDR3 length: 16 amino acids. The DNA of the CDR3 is TGTGCCACCAGCAGTTATAGCGGGGGGTCCCAAGAGACCCAGTACTTC. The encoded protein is CATSSYSGGSQETQYF.

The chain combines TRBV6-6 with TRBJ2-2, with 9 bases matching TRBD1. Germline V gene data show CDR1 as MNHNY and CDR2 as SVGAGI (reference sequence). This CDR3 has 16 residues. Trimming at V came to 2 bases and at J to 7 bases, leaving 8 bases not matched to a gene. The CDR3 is CASSYNRGRRDGELFF. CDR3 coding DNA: TGTGCCAGCAGTTACAACAGGGGGCGCCGGGACGGGGAGCTGTTTTTT.

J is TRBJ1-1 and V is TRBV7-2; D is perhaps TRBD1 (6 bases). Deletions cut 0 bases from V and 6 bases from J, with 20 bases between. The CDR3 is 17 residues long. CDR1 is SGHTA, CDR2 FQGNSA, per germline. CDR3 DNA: TGTGCCAGCAGCTTAGCGCGGGGGACATTTGGGTCGGCTGAAGCTTTCTTT. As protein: CASSLARGTFGSAEAFF.

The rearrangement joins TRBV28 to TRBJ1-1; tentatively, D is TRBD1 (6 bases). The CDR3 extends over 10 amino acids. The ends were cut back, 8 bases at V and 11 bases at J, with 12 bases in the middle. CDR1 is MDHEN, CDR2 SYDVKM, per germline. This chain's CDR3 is CASQGPRAFF. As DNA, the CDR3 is TGTGCCAGCCAGGGGCCACGGGCTTTCTTT.

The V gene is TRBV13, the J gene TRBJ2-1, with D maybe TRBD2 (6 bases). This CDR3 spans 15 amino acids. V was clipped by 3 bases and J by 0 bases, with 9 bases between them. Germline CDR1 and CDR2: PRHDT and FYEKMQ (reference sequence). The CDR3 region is CASSLGGSSYNEQFF. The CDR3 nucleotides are TGTGCCAGCAGCTTGGGGGGAAGCTCCTACAATGAGCAGTTCTTC.

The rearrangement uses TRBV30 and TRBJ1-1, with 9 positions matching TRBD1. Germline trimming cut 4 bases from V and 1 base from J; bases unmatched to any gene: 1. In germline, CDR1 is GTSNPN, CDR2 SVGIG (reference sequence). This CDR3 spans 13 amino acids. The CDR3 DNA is TGTGCCTGGACGACAGGGGGGAACACTGAAGCTTTCTTT. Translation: CAWTTGGNTEAFF.

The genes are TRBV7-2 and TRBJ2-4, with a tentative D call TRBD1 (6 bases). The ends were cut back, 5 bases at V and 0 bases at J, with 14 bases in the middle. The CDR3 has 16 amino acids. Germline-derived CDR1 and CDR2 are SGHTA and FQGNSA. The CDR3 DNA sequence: TGTGCCAGCAGCAGACCAGGGGTTCTAGCCAAAAACATTCAGTACTTC. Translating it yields CASSRPGVLAKNIQYF.

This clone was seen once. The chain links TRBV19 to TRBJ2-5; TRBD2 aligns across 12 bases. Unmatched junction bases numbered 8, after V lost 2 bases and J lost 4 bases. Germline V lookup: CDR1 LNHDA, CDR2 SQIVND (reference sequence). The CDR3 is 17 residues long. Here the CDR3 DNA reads TGTGCCAGTAGTATAAGAGGACTAGCGGGAAGAGTAGAGACCCAGTACTTC. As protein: CASSIRGLAGRVETQYF.

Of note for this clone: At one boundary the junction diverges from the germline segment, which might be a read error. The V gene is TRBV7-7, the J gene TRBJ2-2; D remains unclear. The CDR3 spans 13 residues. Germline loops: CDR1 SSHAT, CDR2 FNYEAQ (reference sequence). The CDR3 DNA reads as TGTGCTAGCAGCTACTTGAACACCGGGGAGCTGTTTTTT. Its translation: CASSYLNTGELFF. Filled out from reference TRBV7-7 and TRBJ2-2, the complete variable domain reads GAGVSQSPRYKVTKRGQDVTLRCDPISSHATLYWYQQALGQGPEFLTYFNYEAQPDKSGLPSDRFSAERPEGSISTLTIQRTEQRDSAMYRCASSYLNTGELFFGEGSRLTVL.

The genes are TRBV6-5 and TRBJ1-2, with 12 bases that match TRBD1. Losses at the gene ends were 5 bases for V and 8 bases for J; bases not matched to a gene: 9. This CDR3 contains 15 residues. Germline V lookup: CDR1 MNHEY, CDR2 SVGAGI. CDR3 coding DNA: TGTGCCAGCAGTCCCGGGACAGGGGGCGCGCACGGCTACACCTTC. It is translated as CASSPGTGGAHGYTF.

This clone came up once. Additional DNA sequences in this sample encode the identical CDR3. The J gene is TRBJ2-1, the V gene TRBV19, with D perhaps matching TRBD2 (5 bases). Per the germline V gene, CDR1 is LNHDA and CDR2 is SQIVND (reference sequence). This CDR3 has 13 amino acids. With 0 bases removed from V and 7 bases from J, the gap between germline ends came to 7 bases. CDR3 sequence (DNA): TGTGCCAGTAGTATAGATCGGGGTAATGAGCAGTTCTTC. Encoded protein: CASSIDRGNEQFF.

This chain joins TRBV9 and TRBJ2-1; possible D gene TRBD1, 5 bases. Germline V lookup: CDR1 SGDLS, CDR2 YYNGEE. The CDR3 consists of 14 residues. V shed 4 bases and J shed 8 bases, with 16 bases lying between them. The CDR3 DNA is TGTGCCAGCAGCCCCCGACAGCTAGGAGATGAGCAGTTCTTC. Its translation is CASSPRQLGDEQFF.

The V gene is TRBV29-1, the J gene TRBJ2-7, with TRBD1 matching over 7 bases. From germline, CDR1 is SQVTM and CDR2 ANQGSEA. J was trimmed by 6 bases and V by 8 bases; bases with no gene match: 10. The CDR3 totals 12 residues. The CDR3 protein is CSYRGTATEQYF. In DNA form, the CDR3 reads TGCAGCTACCGTGGGACAGCCACCGAGCAGTACTTC.

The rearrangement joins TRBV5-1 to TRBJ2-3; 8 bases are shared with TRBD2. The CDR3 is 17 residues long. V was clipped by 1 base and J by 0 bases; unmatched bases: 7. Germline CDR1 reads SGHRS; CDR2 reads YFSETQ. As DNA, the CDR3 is TGCGCCAGCAGCTTGACAGCGGGGGTGCTTAGCACAGATACGCAGTATTTT. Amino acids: CASSLTAGVLSTDTQYF.

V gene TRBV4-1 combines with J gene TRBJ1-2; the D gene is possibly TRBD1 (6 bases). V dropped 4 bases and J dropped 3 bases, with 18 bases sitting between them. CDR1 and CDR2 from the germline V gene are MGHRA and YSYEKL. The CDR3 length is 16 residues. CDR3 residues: CASSLRHRADDYGYTF. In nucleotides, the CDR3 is TGCGCCAGCAGCCTCCGCCACAGGGCAGATGACTATGGCTACACCTTC.

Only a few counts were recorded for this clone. The CDR3 sequence is CASSQDNFGTSGEAYNEQFF. The CDR3 DNA follows: TGTGCCAGCAGCCAAGATAATTTCGGGACTAGCGGGGAGGCCTACAATGAGCAGTTCTTC. V is TRBV4-2 and J is TRBJ2-1; 13 bases are a match to TRBD2. Germline trimming cut 0 bases from V and 2 bases from J; bases unmatched to any gene: 10. Germline assignment: CDR1 LGHNA and CDR2 YNFKEQ. The CDR3 loop spans 20 amino acids.

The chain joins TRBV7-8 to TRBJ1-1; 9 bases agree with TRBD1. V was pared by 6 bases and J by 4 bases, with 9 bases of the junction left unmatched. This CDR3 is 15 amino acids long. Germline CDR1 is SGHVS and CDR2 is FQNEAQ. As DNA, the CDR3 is TGTGCCAGCAGTTTTACAGGGGGCGAGGGCACTGAAGCTTTCTTT. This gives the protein CASSFTGGEGTEAFF.

The CDR3 here is CASSQDLGRETQYF. The CDR3 nucleotides are TGTGCCAGCAGCCAAGATCTGGGGCGAGAGACCCAGTACTTC. This chain links TRBV4-2 with TRBJ2-5, with D perhaps TRBD1 (5 bases). CDR3 length: 14 amino acids. V was shortened by 0 bases and J by 4 bases, with 9 bases between the two germline ends. Germline CDR1 and CDR2: LGHNA and YNFKEQ.

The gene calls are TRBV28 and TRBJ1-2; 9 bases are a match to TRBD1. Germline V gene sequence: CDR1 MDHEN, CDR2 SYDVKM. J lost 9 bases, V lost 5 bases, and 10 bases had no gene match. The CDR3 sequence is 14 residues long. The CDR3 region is CASSPGTGSFSYTF. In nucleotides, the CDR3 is TGTGCCAGCAGTCCCGGGACAGGGAGCTTTAGCTACACCTTC.

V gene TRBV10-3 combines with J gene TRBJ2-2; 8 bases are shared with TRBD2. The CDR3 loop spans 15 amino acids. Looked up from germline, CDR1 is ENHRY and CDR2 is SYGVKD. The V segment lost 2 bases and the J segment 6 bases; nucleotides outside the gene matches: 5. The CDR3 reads CAISELTSAAGELFF. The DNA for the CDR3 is TGTGCCATCAGTGAGCTGACTAGCGCGGCCGGGGAGCTGTTTTTT.

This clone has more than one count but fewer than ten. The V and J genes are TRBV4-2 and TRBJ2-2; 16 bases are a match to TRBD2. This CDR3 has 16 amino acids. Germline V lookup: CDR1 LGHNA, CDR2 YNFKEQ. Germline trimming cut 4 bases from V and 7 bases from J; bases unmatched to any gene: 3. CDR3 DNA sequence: TGTGCCAGCAGCCCGGGACTAGCGGGAGGGGACGGGGAGCTGTTTTTT. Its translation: CASSPGLAGGDGELFF.

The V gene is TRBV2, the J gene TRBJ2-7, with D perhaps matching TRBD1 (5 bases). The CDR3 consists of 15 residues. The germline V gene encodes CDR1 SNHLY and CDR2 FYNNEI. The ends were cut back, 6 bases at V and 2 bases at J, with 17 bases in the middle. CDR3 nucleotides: TGTGCCAGCAGCTCACAGGCCCCTCTTACCTACGAGCAGTACTTC. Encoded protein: CASSSQAPLTYEQYF.

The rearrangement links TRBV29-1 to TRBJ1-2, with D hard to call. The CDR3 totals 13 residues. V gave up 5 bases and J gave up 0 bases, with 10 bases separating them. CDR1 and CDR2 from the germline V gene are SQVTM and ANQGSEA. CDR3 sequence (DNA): TGCAGCGTTACCGACAATGCTAACTATGGCTACACCTTC. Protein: CSVTDNANYGYTF.

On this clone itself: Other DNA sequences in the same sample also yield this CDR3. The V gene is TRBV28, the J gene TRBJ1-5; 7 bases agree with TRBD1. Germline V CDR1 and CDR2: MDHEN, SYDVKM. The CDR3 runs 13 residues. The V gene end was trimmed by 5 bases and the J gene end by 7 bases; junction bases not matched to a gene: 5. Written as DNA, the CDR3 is TGTGCCAGCAGTGACAGGGCCCGGCAGCCCCAGCATTTT. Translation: CASSDRARQPQHF. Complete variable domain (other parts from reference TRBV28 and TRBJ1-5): DVKVTQSSRYLVKRTGEKVFLECVQDMDHENMFWYRQDPGLGLRLIYFSYDVKMKEKGDIPEGYSVSREKKERFSLILESASTNQTSMYLCASSDRARQPQHFGDGTRLSIL.

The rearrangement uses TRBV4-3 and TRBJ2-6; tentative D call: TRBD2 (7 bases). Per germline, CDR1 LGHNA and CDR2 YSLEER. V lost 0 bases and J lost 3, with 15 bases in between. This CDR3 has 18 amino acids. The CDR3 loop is CASSQDRRGLSGANVLTF. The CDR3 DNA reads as TGCGCCAGCAGCCAAGATCGGCGGGGGCTGAGTGGGGCCAACGTCCTGACTTTC.

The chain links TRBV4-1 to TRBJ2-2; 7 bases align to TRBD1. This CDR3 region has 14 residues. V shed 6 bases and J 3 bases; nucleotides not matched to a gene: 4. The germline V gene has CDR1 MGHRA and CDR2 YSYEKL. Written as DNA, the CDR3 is TGCGCCAGCAGACAACAGGGGTACACCGGGGAGCTGTTTTTT. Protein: CASRQQGYTGELFF.